Listed below are T cell receptor beta chains from one sample, sequenced in a study of blood T cell repertoires in COVID-19. This table comes from immunoSEQ multiplex PCR, and its TCRdb copy is limited to in-frame clones, with some not included. Of 150,000 to 200,000 clones listed, less than 90% are singletons. The sample comprised peripheral blood. The receptors originated from an older woman with acute or convalescent COVID-19. Both conserved end residues are part of each CDR3. D genes are given only for firm matches. The size entry is marked missing in some rows and otherwise reads once, few, many or a size class.

TRBJ1-4	TRBV20-1	TRBD1	-	TGCAGTGCTCGTGGGGCAGGGGGGAAGGAGACTAATGAAAAACTGTTTTTT	CSARGAGGKETNEKLFF
TRBJ1-5	TRBV12-2	-	-	TGTGCAAGTCGCTCTACGAATCAGCCCCAGCATTTT	CASRSTNQPQHF
TRBJ1-6	TRBV4-1	-	-	TGCGCCAGCAGCAAGAACCGGGAGAGAAGTTCACCCCTCCACTTT	CASSKNRERSSPLHF
TRBJ1-5	TRBV10-3	TRBD1	-	TGTGCCAGTTCCGGGACAGGGGACGTGAGCAATCAGCCCCAGCATTTT	CASSGTGDVSNQPQHF
TRBJ1-1	TRBV28	-	-	TGTGCCAGCAGCAATTTAAGGGGGACTGAAGCTTTCTTT	CASSNLRGTEAFF
TRBJ1-5	TRBV28	-	-	TGTGCCAGCAGTTTATACGGGGATCAGCCCCAGCATTTT	CASSLYGDQPQHF
TRBJ1-2	TRBV18	-	-	TGTGCCAGCTCAGCCGAAACAGGGCAATATGGCTACACCTTC	CASSAETGQYGYTF
TRBJ1-5	TRBV6-2/TRBV6-3	-	-	TGTGCCAGCAGTTACGGGCTCCCACTGGGGGGTCAGCCCCAGCATTTT	CASSYGLPLGGQPQHF
TRBJ1-2	TRBV11-2	TRBD1	-	TGTGCCAGCAGCCTTGGGCGGGGCAGGGGGCTTCGTAACTATGGCTACACCTTC	CASSLGRGRGLRNYGYTF
TRBJ1-2	TRBV28	-	-	TGTGCCAGCACCCAGGGGTCTAAAGGCTACACCTTC	CASTQGSKGYTF
TRBJ2-7	TRBV28	-	-	-	CASSSSTVYEQYF
TRBJ1-6	TRBV5-1	TRBD1	-	TGCGCCAGCAGCGGGGGACAGGGGCAGACCTATAATTCACCCCTCCACTTT	CASSGGQGQTYNSPLHF
TRBJ2-3	TRBV9	-	-	TGTGCCAGCAACCGGGGGTCGTCCACAGATACGCAGTATTTT	CASNRGSSTDTQYF
TRBJ2-7	TRBV28	TRBD1	once	TGTGCCAGCAGCCGACAGGGGACCTTTTACGAGCAGTACTTC	CASSRQGTFYEQYF
TRBJ1-2	TRBV16	TRBD1	-	TGTGCCAGCAGCCAACAAGCGGGACAGGGGGCTGTGTACACCTTC	CASSQQAGQGAVYTF
TRBJ2-3	TRBV24-1	TRBD2	-	TGTGCCACCAGCCCTCGGGGAGGGGGCACAGATACGCAGTATTTT	CATSPRGGGTDTQYF
TRBJ2-3	TRBV7-3	TRBD2	-	TGTGCCAGCAGCCGAGGCCCAGCGGGAGGCCCAGGGACGCAGTATTTT	CASSRGPAGGPGTQYF
TRBJ1-5	TRBV9	TRBD1	-	TGTGCCAGCGGCGAGGGGGCCCCTAATCAGCCCCAGCATTTT	CASGEGAPNQPQHF
TRBJ1-5	TRBV12-5	-	-	TGTGCTAGTGGTTTGGTACAGGGACAACAGCCCCAGCATTTT	CASGLVQGQQPQHF
TRBJ1-1	TRBV5-1	-	-	TGCGCCAGCAGCTTGACAGGGCAGTCTGAAGCTTTCTTT	CASSLTGQSEAFF
TRBJ2-3	TRBV10-1	TRBD2	-	TGCGCCAGCAGTGATCGGACGGGGGGGGATACGCAGTATTTT	CASSDRTGGDTQYF
TRBJ1-2	TRBV5-8	-	-	TGTGCCAGCAGCTTGGCGCGAGGCGGTTATGGCTACACCTTC	CASSLARGGYGYTF
TRBJ2-4	TRBV18	TRBD1	-	TGTGCCAGCTCACCAATGGGGACAGGTCTAGCCAAAAACATTCAGTACTTC	CASSPMGTGLAKNIQYF
TRBJ2-7	TRBV28	TRBD1	-	TGTGCCAGCAGCCGAAAAAAGGACAGGGAAGTCTACGAGCAGTACTTC	CASSRKKDREVYEQYF
TRBJ1-4	TRBV19	-	-	TGTGCCAGTAGTATCCCATCGCACTCAACTAATGAAAAACTGTTTTTT	CASSIPSHSTNEKLFF
TRBJ1-2	TRBV7-8	-	-	TGTGCCAGCAGCTTAGCGCGAGATTTGGGCTACACCTTC	CASSLARDLGYTF
TRBJ1-1	TRBV13	-	once	TGTGCCAGCAGCTTATTTGGAGGGACTGAAGCTTTCTTT	CASSLFGGTEAFF